A single sample gave rise to the 5 T cell receptor beta chains below, sequenced in a study of tumor-infiltrating lymphocytes in localized non-small cell lung cancer (TCRdb year 2021). To prepare the library, the immunoSEQ multiplex PCR assay was applied. This immuneACCESS table, as held by TCRdb, lists in-frame sequences with V and J called but not all clones. Of the missing ones, under half trace to an unresolved V gene in checked studies; the others have no known cause. This sample has around 10,000 clones in its table, and about 62% of those were observed once. Of the sample, about a tenth falls within the top ten clones. What was sequenced was uninvolved lung tissue not adjacent to the tumor. The receptor set was obtained from a human donor with non-small cell lung cancer.

The chain carries TRBV27 and TRBJ2-7; 8 bases agree with TRBD1. This CDR3 contains 15 residues. V gave up 7 bases and J gave up 2 bases; unmatched junction bases: 10. Germline V lookup: CDR1 MNHEY, CDR2 SMNVEV (reference sequence). The CDR3, as DNA: TGTGCCAGCATGGGCAGGGGGCAGAGACCCTACGAGCAGTACTTC. Translation gives CASMGRGQRPYEQYF.

In its sample, this clone is medium-sized. The chain uses TRBV19 and TRBJ1-1; 10 nucleotides agree with TRBD1. V shed 5 bases, J shed 4 bases, and the junction held 4 bases outside the gene matches. This CDR3 spans 14 amino acids. From germline, CDR1 is LNHDA and CDR2 SQIVND (reference sequence). The CDR3 region has the DNA TGTGCCAGTAGTTTCTGGACAGGGGGCACTGAAGCTTTCTTT. Its translation: CASSFWTGGTEAFF.

The chain has TRBV7-9 and TRBJ1-4; D unresolved. The germline V and J ends were trimmed by 1 base and 0 bases, with 9 bases remaining between them. Germline V gives CDR1 SEHNR, CDR2 FQNEAQ (reference sequence). The CDR3 is 16 amino acids. This CDR3 is CASSLDVGATNEKLFF. The CDR3 DNA sequence: TGTGCCAGCAGCTTAGATGTGGGAGCAACTAATGAAAAACTGTTTTTT.

The rearrangement links TRBV25-1 to TRBJ1-1; D uncertain. Between the trimmed V and J ends, which lost 7 bases and 3 bases, there was a span of 12 bases. The length of the CDR3 is 13 residues. Germline CDR1 reads MGHDK; CDR2 reads SYGVNS. The DNA of the CDR3 is TGTGCCAGCAAACCCCTAAGGGACACTGAAGCTTTCTTT. The encoded protein is CASKPLRDTEAFF.

The chain uses TRBV5-1 and TRBJ1-6; perhaps TRBD1 as D (5 bases). The CDR3 is 13 residues long. With 4 bases removed from V and 8 bases from J, the gap between germline ends came to 10 bases. Germline V lookup: CDR1 SGHRS, CDR2 YFSETQ. CDR3 protein: CASSEEQDSPLHF. DNA of the CDR3: TGCGCCAGCAGCGAGGAACAGGATTCACCCCTCCACTTT.